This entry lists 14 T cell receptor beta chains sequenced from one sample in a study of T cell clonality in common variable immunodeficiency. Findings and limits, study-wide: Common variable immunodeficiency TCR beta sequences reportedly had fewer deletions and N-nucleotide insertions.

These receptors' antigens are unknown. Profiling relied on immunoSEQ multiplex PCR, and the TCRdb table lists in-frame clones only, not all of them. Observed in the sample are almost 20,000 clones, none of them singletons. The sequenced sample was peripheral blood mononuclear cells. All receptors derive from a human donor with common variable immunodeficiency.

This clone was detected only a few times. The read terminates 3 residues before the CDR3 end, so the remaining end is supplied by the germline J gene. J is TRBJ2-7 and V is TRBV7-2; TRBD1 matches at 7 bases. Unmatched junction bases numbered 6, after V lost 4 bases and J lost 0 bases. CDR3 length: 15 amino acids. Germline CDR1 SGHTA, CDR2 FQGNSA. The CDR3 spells CASSWTGSNSYEQYF. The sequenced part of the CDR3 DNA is TGTGCCAGCAGCTGGACAGGTAGTAACTCCTACGAG.

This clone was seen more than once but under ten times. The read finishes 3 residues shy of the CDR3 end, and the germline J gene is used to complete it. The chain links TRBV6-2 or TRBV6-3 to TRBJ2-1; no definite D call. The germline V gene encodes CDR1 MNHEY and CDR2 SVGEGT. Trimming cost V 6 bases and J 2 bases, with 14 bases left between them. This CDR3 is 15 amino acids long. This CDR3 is CASRPGLSAYNEQFF. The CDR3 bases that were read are TGTGCCAGCAGGCCCGGTTTGAGCGCCTACAATGAG.

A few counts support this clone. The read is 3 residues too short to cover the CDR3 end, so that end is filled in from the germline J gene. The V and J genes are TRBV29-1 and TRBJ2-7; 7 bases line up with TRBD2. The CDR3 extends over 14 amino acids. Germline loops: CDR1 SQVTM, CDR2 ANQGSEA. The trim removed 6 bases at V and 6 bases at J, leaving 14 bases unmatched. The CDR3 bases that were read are TGCAGCGTAGGGAGGGCAGGGATCGTAGGCGAG. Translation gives CSVGRAGIVGE. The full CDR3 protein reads CSVGRAGIVGEQYF.

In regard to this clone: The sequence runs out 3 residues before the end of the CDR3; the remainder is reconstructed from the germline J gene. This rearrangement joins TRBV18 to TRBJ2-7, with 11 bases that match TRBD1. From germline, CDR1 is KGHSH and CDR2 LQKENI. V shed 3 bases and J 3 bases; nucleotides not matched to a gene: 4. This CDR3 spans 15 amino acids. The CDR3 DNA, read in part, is TGTGCCAGCTCACCTCCCGGGACAGGGGGCTACGAG. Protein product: CASSPPGTGGYE. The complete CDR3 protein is CASSPPGTGGYEQYF.

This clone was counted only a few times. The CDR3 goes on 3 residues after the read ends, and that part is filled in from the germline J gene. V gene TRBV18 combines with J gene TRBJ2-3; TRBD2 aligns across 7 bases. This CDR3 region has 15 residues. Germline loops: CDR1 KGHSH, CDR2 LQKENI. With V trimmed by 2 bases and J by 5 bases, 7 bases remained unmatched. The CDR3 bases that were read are TGTGCCAGCTCACCAATACTGTCTAGCGGAGATACG. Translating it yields CASSPILSSGDT. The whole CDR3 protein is CASSPILSSGDTQYF.

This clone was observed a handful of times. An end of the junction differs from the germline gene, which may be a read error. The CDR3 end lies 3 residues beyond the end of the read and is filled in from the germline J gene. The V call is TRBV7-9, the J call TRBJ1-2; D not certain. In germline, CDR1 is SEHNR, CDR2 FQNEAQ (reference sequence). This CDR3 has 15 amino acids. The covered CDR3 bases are TGTGCCAACAGCTTAGTCGTAGGGTCTAACTATGGC. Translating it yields CANSLVVGSNYG. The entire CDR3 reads CANSLVVGSNYGYTF.

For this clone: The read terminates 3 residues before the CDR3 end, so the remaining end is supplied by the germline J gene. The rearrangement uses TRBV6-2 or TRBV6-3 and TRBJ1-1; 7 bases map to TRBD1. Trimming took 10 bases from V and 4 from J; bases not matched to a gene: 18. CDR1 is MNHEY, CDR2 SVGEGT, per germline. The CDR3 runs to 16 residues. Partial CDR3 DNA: TGTGCCACCCAAGCTTATTTGGCAGGGGGGATCACTGAA. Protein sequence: CATQAYLAGGITE. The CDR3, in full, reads CATQAYLAGGITEAFF.

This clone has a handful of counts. CDR3 loop: CASSPGGGGNQPQHF. CDR3 DNA (partial): TGTGCCAGCTCACCAGGAGGGGGGGGGAATCAGCCC. The V call is TRBV18, the J call TRBJ1-5; maybe TRBD1 (6 bases). The read ends 3 residues before the CDR3 terminus; that terminus is restored from the germline J gene. Deletions cut 2 bases from V and 4 bases from J, with 12 bases between. The CDR3 runs 15 residues. The germline V gene encodes CDR1 KGHSH and CDR2 LQKENI.

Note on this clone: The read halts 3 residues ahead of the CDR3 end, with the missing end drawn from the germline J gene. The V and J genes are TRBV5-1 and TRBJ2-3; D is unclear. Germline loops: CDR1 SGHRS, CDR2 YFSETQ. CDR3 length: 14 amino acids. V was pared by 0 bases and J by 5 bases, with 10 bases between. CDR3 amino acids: CASSLGQKKDTQYF. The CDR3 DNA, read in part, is TGCGCCAGCAGCTTGGGGCAGAAGAAAGATACG.

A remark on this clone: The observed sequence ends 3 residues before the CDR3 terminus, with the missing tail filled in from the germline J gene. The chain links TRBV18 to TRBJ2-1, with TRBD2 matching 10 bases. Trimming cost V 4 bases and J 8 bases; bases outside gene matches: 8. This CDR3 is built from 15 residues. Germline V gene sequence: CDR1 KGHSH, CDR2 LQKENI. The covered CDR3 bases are TGTGCCAGCTCACGGTCGAGCGGGGGGGCCTATGAG. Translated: CASSRSSGGAYE. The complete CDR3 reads CASSRSSGGAYEQFF.

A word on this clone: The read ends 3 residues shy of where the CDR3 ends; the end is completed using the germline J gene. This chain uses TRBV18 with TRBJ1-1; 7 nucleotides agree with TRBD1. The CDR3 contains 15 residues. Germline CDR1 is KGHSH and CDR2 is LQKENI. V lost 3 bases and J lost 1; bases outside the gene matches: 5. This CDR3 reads CASSPVAGGNTEAFF. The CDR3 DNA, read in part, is TGTGCCAGCTCACCCGTCGCAGGGGGGAACACTGAA.

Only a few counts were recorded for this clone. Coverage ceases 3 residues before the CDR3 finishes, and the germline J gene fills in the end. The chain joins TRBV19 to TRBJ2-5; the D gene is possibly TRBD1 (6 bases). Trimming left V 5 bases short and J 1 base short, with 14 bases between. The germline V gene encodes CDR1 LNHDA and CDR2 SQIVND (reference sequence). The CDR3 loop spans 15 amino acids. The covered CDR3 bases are TGTGCCAGTAGTTCGCGGACAGTCTCCCAAGAGACC. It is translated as CASSSRTVSQET. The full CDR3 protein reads CASSSRTVSQETQYF.

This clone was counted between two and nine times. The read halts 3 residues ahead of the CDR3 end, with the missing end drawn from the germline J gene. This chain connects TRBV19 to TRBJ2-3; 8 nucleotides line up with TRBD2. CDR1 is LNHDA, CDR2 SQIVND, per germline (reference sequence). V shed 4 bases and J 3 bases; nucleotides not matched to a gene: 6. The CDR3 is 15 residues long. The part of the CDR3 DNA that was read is TGTGCCAGTAGTACAGGCGGGGGGACGACAGATACG. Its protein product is CASSTGGGTTDT. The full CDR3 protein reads CASSTGGGTTDTQYF. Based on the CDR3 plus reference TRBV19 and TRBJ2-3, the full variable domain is DGGITQSPKYLFRKEGQNVTLSCEQNLNHDAMYWYRQDPGQGLRLIYYSQIVNDFQKGDIAEGYSVSREKKESFPLTVTSAQKNPTAFYLCASSTGGGTTDTQYFGPGTRLTVL.

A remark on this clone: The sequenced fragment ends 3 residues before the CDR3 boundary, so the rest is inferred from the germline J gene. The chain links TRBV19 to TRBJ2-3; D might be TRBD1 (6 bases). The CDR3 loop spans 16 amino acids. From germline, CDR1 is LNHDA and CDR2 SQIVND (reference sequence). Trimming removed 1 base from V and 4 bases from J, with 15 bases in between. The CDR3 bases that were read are TGTGCCAGTAGTATAGCGGCCAGGGGAAGTGCAGATACG. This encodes CASSIAARGSADT. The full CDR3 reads CASSIAARGSADTQYF.